These T cell receptor beta chains were read from a single sample in a study of blood T cell repertoires in COVID-19. Sequencing was performed with immunoSEQ multiplex PCR; in TCRdb, only in-frame clones are kept and a portion is missing. The repertoire includes 250,000 to 350,000 clones, about 88% of them detected once, and about 3% sits in the top ten. Specimen: PBMCs or T cells enriched from blood (not recorded which). Receptors originate from a woman in her 50s who had recovered from COVID-19. CDR3s include the opening cysteine and the closing phenylalanine or tryptophan. Fields, in order: D gene, clone size, V gene, J gene, CDR3 DNA, CDR3 protein. A D gene is named only where the DNA matches it firmly. The size field is filled for only some rows; it gives once, few, many or a size class.

D: NA
size: NA
V: TRBV28
J: TRBJ1-1
DNA: TGTGCCAGCACGGTGAACACTGAAGCTTTCTTT
CDR3: CASTVNTEAFF

D: NA
size: NA
V: TRBV21-1
J: TRBJ1-5
DNA: TGTGCCAGCAGCAAAGAAGGGACAGGGGGCCCTCAGCCCCAGCATTTT
CDR3: CASSKEGTGGPQPQHF

D: NA
size: NA
V: TRBV28
J: TRBJ2-5
DNA: TGTGCCAGCAGCTCCCTAGCGCGGGAGACCCAGTACTTC
CDR3: CASSSLARETQYF

D: NA
size: NA
V: TRBV5-1
J: TRBJ1-2
DNA: TGCGCCAGCAGCTTGCAGGGCGGAGGGAGTGGCTACACCTTC
CDR3: CASSLQGGGSGYTF

D: TRBD2
size: NA
V: TRBV11-3
J: TRBJ2-1
DNA: TGTGCCAGCAGCTTATATCCCGGGTCTAGCGGGAGGATGTACAATGAGCAGTTCTTC
CDR3: CASSLYPGSSGRMYNEQFF

D: TRBD1
size: NA
V: TRBV18
J: TRBJ1-2
DNA: TGTGCCAGCTCACCAGACAGGGGGCCCTATGGCTACACCTTC
CDR3: CASSPDRGPYGYTF

D: NA
size: NA
V: TRBV7-2
J: TRBJ2-2
DNA: TGTGCCAGCAGGTTAGGACAGAACACCGGGGAGCTGTTTTTT
CDR3: CASRLGQNTGELFF

D: TRBD2
size: NA
V: TRBV4-2
J: TRBJ2-7
DNA: TGTGCCAGCAGCCAAGATTTAGGGACTAGCACCGGATACGAGCAGTACTTC
CDR3: CASSQDLGTSTGYEQYF

D: NA
size: NA
V: TRBV19
J: TRBJ2-2
DNA: TGTGCCAGCCAGAAGCTAGCGTGGCCAGAGAACACCGGGGAGCTGTTTTTT
CDR3: CASQKLAWPENTGELFF

D: NA
size: once
V: TRBV7-2
J: TRBJ1-1
DNA: TGTGCCAGCAGCTTAGTGGCCTTACCCACTGAAGCTTTCTTT
CDR3: CASSLVALPTEAFF

D: NA
size: few
V: TRBV24-1
J: TRBJ1-1
DNA: TGTGCCACCAGTGGCGGGACGGCGAACACTGAAGCTTTCTTT
CDR3: CATSGGTANTEAFF

D: TRBD2
size: NA
V: TRBV7-2
J: TRBJ2-7
DNA: TGTGCCAGCAGCAAGGGACTAGCGGTCTCCTACGAGCAGTACTTC
CDR3: CASSKGLAVSYEQYF

D: NA
size: NA
V: TRBV7-2
J: TRBJ2-6
DNA: TGTGCCAGCAGATTAAGGGGGGGCTCTGGGGCCAACGTCCTGACTTTC
CDR3: CASRLRGGSGANVLTF

D: TRBD1
size: NA
V: TRBV20-1
J: TRBJ1-5
DNA: TGCAGTGCAAGTCGCAGGCAGGGGGTTTTATCGCCCCAGCATTTT
CDR3: CSASRRQGVLSPQHF

D: NA
size: NA
V: TRBV18
J: TRBJ1-3
DNA: TGTGCCAGCTCACCAGGGGGGATCCGAGGAAACACCATATATTTT
CDR3: CASSPGGIRGNTIYF

D: NA
size: NA
V: TRBV29-1
J: TRBJ1-5
DNA: TGCAGCGCCAGTGTGGGAGGGATGCCGGATCAGCCCCAGCATTTT
CDR3: CSASVGGMPDQPQHF

D: NA
size: NA
V: TRBV12-3/TRBV12-4
J: TRBJ2-3
DNA: TGTGCCAGCAGTTTACTTCCCACAGATACGCAGTATTTT
CDR3: CASSLLPTDTQYF

D: TRBD1
size: NA
V: TRBV6-5
J: TRBJ1-1
DNA: TGTGCCAGCAGAGATTTTACGACAGGGCCCACTGAAGCTTTCTTT
CDR3: CASRDFTTGPTEAFF

D: NA
size: NA
V: TRBV25-1
J: TRBJ1-2
DNA: TGTGCCAGCAGTGAAAAAGCCGGGACAACGAATGGCTACACCTTC
CDR3: CASSEKAGTTNGYTF

D: TRBD1
size: once
V: TRBV28
J: TRBJ1-1
DNA: TGTGCCAGCAGTTCCCCGGACAGGGCGCTCACTGAAGCTTTCTTT
CDR3: CASSSPDRALTEAFF

D: NA
size: once
V: TRBV5-6
J: TRBJ2-7
DNA: TGTGCCAGCAGCTGGAGGCAATCGGGATCCTACGAGCAGTACTTC
CDR3: CASSWRQSGSYEQYF

D: NA
size: NA
V: TRBV9
J: TRBJ2-1
DNA: TGTGCCAGCAGCGATGGTGCTAGCACAAATGAGCAGTTCTTC
CDR3: CASSDGASTNEQFF

D: NA
size: NA
V: TRBV19
J: TRBJ1-6
DNA: TGTGCCAGTAGTAAACAGCCAGGAGGTTCACCCCTCCACTTT
CDR3: CASSKQPGGSPLHF

D: NA
size: NA
V: TRBV12-3/TRBV12-4
J: TRBJ1-5
DNA: TGTGCCAGCAGGAGGGTCAATCAGCCCCAGCATTTT
CDR3: CASRRVNQPQHF

D: TRBD1
size: NA
V: TRBV29-1
J: TRBJ1-1
DNA: TGCAGCGTTGCCCCAGGGGGCGCAGGAACTGAAGCTTTCTTT
CDR3: CSVAPGGAGTEAFF

D: TRBD1
size: NA
V: TRBV24-1
J: TRBJ2-1
DNA: TGTGCCACCAGTGATGCACCCGGGACAGGGGGCATCAATGAGCAGTTCTTC
CDR3: CATSDAPGTGGINEQFF

D: NA
size: NA
V: TRBV28
J: TRBJ1-5
DNA: TGTGCCAGCAGTTTGGACAGCAGCAATCAGCCCCAGCATTTT
CDR3: CASSLDSSNQPQHF

D: NA
size: NA
V: TRBV5-1
J: TRBJ2-7
DNA: TGCGCCAGCAGACTTCCCGAGCTCTACGAGCAGTACTTC
CDR3: CASRLPELYEQYF

D: NA
size: NA
V: TRBV30
J: TRBJ1-2
DNA: TGTGCCTGGAGAACAGGGCCGGAGTCGTATGGCTACACCTTC
CDR3: CAWRTGPESYGYTF

D: NA
size: NA
V: TRBV6-6
J: TRBJ1-2
DNA: TGTGCCAGCACCCTGAGGGCTTCTAACTATGGCTACACCTTC
CDR3: CASTLRASNYGYTF

D: NA
size: NA
V: TRBV28
J: TRBJ1-1
DNA: TGTGCCAGCTTAGGGGCTACATTAGGGAACACTGAAGCTTTCTTT
CDR3: CASLGATLGNTEAFF

D: NA
size: NA
V: TRBV7-2
J: TRBJ1-2
DNA: TGTGCCAGCAGCTTAGCCCCTACAGGGAACTATGGCTACACCTTC
CDR3: CASSLAPTGNYGYTF

D: TRBD2
size: NA
V: TRBV7-6
J: TRBJ2-2
DNA: TGTGCCAGCAGCCGGACTAGCGGGAGTAACACCGGGGAGCTGTTTTTT
CDR3: CASSRTSGSNTGELFF

D: TRBD1
size: NA
V: TRBV19
J: TRBJ1-2
DNA: TGTGCCAGTAGTATCGGGACAGGGGACTATGGCTACACCTTC
CDR3: CASSIGTGDYGYTF

D: NA
size: once
V: TRBV6-5
J: TRBJ1-5
DNA: TGTGCCAGCAGCCACGGGGGGGTACTTCAGCCCCAGCATTTT
CDR3: CASSHGGVLQPQHF

D: NA
size: NA
V: TRBV27
J: TRBJ1-2
DNA: TGTGCCAGCAGTCAGGGTCTTAAGGATGGCTACACCTTC
CDR3: CASSQGLKDGYTF

D: TRBD2
size: NA
V: TRBV2
J: TRBJ2-7
DNA: TGTGCCAGCAGCGCTGGGGGGGTCTCCTACGAGCAGTACTTC
CDR3: CASSAGGVSYEQYF

D: TRBD2
size: NA
V: TRBV2
J: TRBJ2-7
DNA: TGTGCCAGCAGTGAGGCTAGCGGGGCCTACGAGCAGTACTTC
CDR3: CASSEASGAYEQYF

D: TRBD1
size: NA
V: TRBV28
J: TRBJ2-7
DNA: TGTGCCAGCAGTCTGACAGGGTACGCCGAGCAGTACTTC
CDR3: CASSLTGYAEQYF

D: TRBD1
size: NA
V: TRBV27
J: TRBJ2-7
DNA: TGTGCCAGCAGTTTTAACCGGGACAGGGTTTACTTCGAGCAGTACTTC
CDR3: CASSFNRDRVYFEQYF

D: NA
size: NA
V: TRBV6-5
J: TRBJ1-1
DNA: TGTGCCAGCAGTCCCATCCTGAACACTGAAGCTTTCTTT
CDR3: CASSPILNTEAFF

D: TRBD1
size: NA
V: TRBV28
J: TRBJ1-5
DNA: TGTGCCAGCAGTTCATCCCTGACAGGGGCGCGGGGTCAGCCCCAGCATTTT
CDR3: CASSSSLTGARGQPQHF

D: NA
size: NA
V: TRBV30
J: TRBJ1-1
DNA: TGTGCCTGGAGTGTACAAGAGAACACTGAAGCTTTCTTT
CDR3: CAWSVQENTEAFF

D: NA
size: NA
V: TRBV14
J: TRBJ2-1
DNA: TGTGCCAGCAGGGGAGACGGGGTTGAGCAGTTCTTC
CDR3: CASRGDGVEQFF

D: NA
size: NA
V: TRBV27
J: TRBJ1-4
DNA: TGTGCCAGCAGCCAGAGGTTCGGGGAAAAACTGTTTTTT
CDR3: CASSQRFGEKLFF

D: NA
size: NA
V: TRBV6-5
J: TRBJ1-2
DNA: TGTGCCACTCAGACCCCAGGGGTCGATGGCTACACCTTC
CDR3: CATQTPGVDGYTF

D: NA
size: NA
V: TRBV28
J: TRBJ1-1
DNA: TGTGCCAGCAGCCGCGAGGGGGAATACACTGAAGCTTTCTTT
CDR3: CASSREGEYTEAFF

D: TRBD1
size: NA
V: TRBV18
J: TRBJ1-2
DNA: TGTGCCAGCTCAAAACCGGGACAGGGGTTGAACTATGGCTACACCTTC
CDR3: CASSKPGQGLNYGYTF

D: TRBD2
size: once
V: TRBV6-2/TRBV6-3
J: TRBJ2-7
DNA: TGTGCCAGCAGTTACAGAATAGCGGGAGCGGGCTCCTACGAGCAGTACTTC
CDR3: CASSYRIAGAGSYEQYF

D: TRBD2
size: NA
V: TRBV11-3
J: TRBJ2-3
DNA: TGTGCCAGCAGCTTCGGCGCGGGAGGGAGCACAGATACGCAGTATTTT
CDR3: CASSFGAGGSTDTQYF

D: TRBD1
size: NA
V: TRBV15
J: TRBJ2-7
DNA: TGTGCCACCAGCAGGGGCTACTCGGGTACAGGGGGAAGGGAGCAGTACTTC
CDR3: CATSRGYSGTGGREQYF

D: NA
size: NA
V: TRBV5-1
J: TRBJ2-1
DNA: TGCGCCAGCAGCTCGGGAGAGGCCTCCTACAATGAGCAGTTCTTC
CDR3: CASSSGEASYNEQFF

D: TRBD1
size: NA
V: TRBV30
J: TRBJ2-3
DNA: TGTGCCTGGAGTGTACAAGAGAGGACAGGGACAGATACGCAGTATTTT
CDR3: CAWSVQERTGTDTQYF

D: NA
size: NA
V: TRBV28
J: TRBJ2-3
DNA: TGTGCCAGCAGCTCACCCTTCAGACTAGAGAGCACAGATACGCAGTATTTT
CDR3: CASSSPFRLESTDTQYF